This passage covers 5 T cell receptor beta chains from one sample sequenced in a study of beta chain features in type 1 diabetes. Expressed TCRB transcripts were sequenced because the entire RNA isolate underwent reverse transcription. Clones were read by immunoSEQ multiplex PCR, and TCRdb kept only the in-frame ones, dropping some. Found here are approximately 150,000 clones, under 11% of them singletons; the top ten hold roughly 1.4%. Input material: naive CD4+ T cells from blood. The receptors were sampled from a man aged 18 to 30 in good health.

The J gene is TRBJ1-3, the V gene TRBV4-3; 7 bases map to TRBD1. CDR1 and CDR2 (germline): LGHNA, YSLEER. After removal of 2 bases from V and 0 bases from J, the junction contained 4 bases not matched to a gene. CDR3 length: 16 residues. The CDR3, as DNA: TGCGCCAGCAGCCAAACAGGGGTCAACTCTGGAAACACCATATATTTT. Its protein is CASSQTGVNSGNTIYF.

This clone was counted between two and nine times. The V call is TRBV5-1, the J call TRBJ2-5; D is unresolved. The CDR3 spans 14 residues. Germline-derived CDR1 and CDR2 are SGHRS and YFSETQ. Trimming removed 0 bases from V and 3 bases from J, with 9 bases in between. CDR3 protein: CASSLGTTKETQYF. The CDR3 nucleotides are TGCGCCAGCAGCTTGGGAACTACTAAAGAGACCCAGTACTTC.

This clone was picked up a small number of times. This chain joins TRBV28 and TRBJ1-4, with D perhaps TRBD1 (5 bases). Looked up from germline, CDR1 is MDHEN and CDR2 is SYDVKM. Trimming removed 2 bases at V and 8 bases at J, with 12 bases between. This CDR3 is 14 amino acids long. The CDR3 bases are TGTGCCAGCAGTTTAGGGGGACTGAGCGAAAAACTGTTTTTT. Translated, it gives CASSLGGLSEKLFF.

V is TRBV4-1 and J is TRBJ1-2; 7 bases fit TRBD1. From germline, CDR1 is MGHRA and CDR2 YSYEKL. The trim removed 4 bases at V and 4 bases at J, leaving 9 bases unmatched. This CDR3 has 15 residues. The CDR3 spells CASSLRDSELYGYTF. The DNA of the CDR3 is TGCGCCAGCAGCCTCAGGGACAGCGAACTCTATGGCTACACCTTC.

The rearrangement joins TRBV5-1 to TRBJ1-6; D perhaps matches TRBD1 (6 bases). The germline V gene has CDR1 SGHRS and CDR2 YFSETQ. Trimming pared 0 bases from V and 1 base from J, leaving 8 bases between. This CDR3 spans 16 amino acids. The CDR3 loop reads CASSLAGVSYNSPLHF. DNA for the CDR3: TGCGCCAGCAGCTTGGCAGGGGTTTCCTATAATTCACCCCTCCACTTT. Based on the CDR3 plus reference TRBV5-1 and TRBJ1-6, the full variable domain is KAGVTQTPRYLIKTRGQQVTLSCSPISGHRSVSWYQQTPGQGLQFLFEYFSETQRNKGNFPGRFSGRQFSNSRSEMNVSTLELGDSALYLCASSLAGVSYNSPLHFGNGTRLTVT.